This T cell receptor (beta chain) was sequenced in a study of blood T cell repertoires in COVID-19. Study-level information: Italy, Spain and the United States were the sources of the convalescent and acute COVID-19 samples. PBMCs, B-cell-depleted T cells, or T cells were the source of the cDNA or gDNA that made up the material.

Trimming took 5 bases from V and 0 from J; bases not matched to a gene: 4. CDR3 length: 14 amino acids. Per the germline V gene, CDR1 is SGDLS and CDR2 is YYNGEE. In the original analysis: Estimated nucleated cell counts came from reference gene primer amplification. Here immunoSEQ multiplex PCR was the method, and the copy in TCRdb shows in-frame clones only, minus some. V and J calls and clone size are as listed in that table; D and trimming were resolved from the DNA. The repertoire holds more than 75,000 clones, with 85% to 90% as singletons. The sample was peripheral blood. V is TRBV9 and J is TRBJ1-1; 7 bases are a match to TRBD1. This TCR came from a woman in her 70s with acute or convalescent COVID-19. The DNA for the CDR3 is TGTGCCAGCAGGCCGGGACAGTTGAACACTGAAGCTTTCTTT. Its protein product is CASRPGQLNTEAFF.